This T cell receptor beta chain comes out of a study of blood T cell repertoires in COVID-19. Study information: Acute and convalescent COVID-19 samples came from the United States, Italy and Spain. In each case, the material was cDNA or gDNA derived from T cells, B-cell-depleted T cells, or PBMCs.

In the source study's methods: Nucleated cell counts were estimated from reference gene primer amplification. The method was immunoSEQ multiplex PCR; TCRdb's version includes in-frame clones alone and lacks a portion of them. V and J calls and clone size follow that table, whereas D and trimming were derived from the DNA. Seen here are some 130,000 clones, approximately 84% observed once, and the top ten hold approximately 18%. Germline V CDR1 and CDR2: MNHEY, SVGAGI. Trimming at V came to 5 bases and at J to 3 bases, leaving 2 bases not matched to a gene. The CDR3 covers 14 residues. This clonotype was sampled from a woman of 80 years or more with acute or convalescent COVID-19. The sample taken for sequencing was peripheral blood. The rearrangement uses TRBV6-5 and TRBJ2-1, with 9 bases fitting TRBD1. The CDR3 loop is CASSKGQGYNEQFF. For the CDR3, the DNA is TGTGCCAGCAGTAAGGGACAGGGCTACAATGAGCAGTTCTTC.